This TCR beta chain was identified during a study of T cells after yellow fever vaccination. As for the study in general: Fractions low in cell number were prepared with SMART-Seq v4 Ultra Low Input.

Regarding this clonotype: A much larger clonotype is one base distant, so this may be a read error.

The CDR3 length is 17 residues. Germline V gives CDR1 MNHEY, CDR2 SVGAGI. V dropped 1 base and J dropped 5; count of bases not matched to a gene: 7. TCRdb recomputed calls from the 5' RACE reads with MiXCR, one row per CDR3 protein. The sample records roughly 170,000 distinct CDR3 sequences, 5.5% to 7.5% being singletons. The specimen was CD4+ T cells sorted from PBMCs, collected on the day of the first yellow fever vaccination. This TCR was recovered from a man in his late teens or twenties who received the YFV17D yellow fever vaccine. This rearrangement joins TRBV6-5 to TRBJ2-5, with 13 bases fitting TRBD2. The CDR3 sequence is CASSYLRLAGGDETQYF. The DNA for the CDR3 is TGTGCCAGCAGTTACTTAAGACTAGCGGGGGGAGATGAGACCCAGTACTTC.